A selection of T cell receptor beta chains follows, all from one sample in a study of control samples from healthy donors and cancer patients. The repertoire was sequenced with immunoSEQ multiplex PCR; TCRdb's copy has only in-frame clones and lacks some. Of some 130,000 clones in the sample, approximately 95% were seen once. Specimen: blood. The receptor source for this set is a man aged 25-45 years in good health. The CDR3 runs from the conserved cysteine through the conserved F or W. Fields, in order: clone size, J gene, D gene, V gene, CDR3 DNA, CDR3 protein. The D gene is left open where the match is weak. Clone sizes are given selectively: once, few, many, or a class where the clone is expanded.

clone_size: .; j_call: TRBJ1-1; d_call: TRBD1; v_call: TRBV7-9; cdr3_nt: TGTGCCAGCAGCTTAGCTGGGGGACAGCTTAACACTGAAGCTTTCTTT; cdr3_aa: CASSLAGGQLNTEAFF
clone_size: .; j_call: TRBJ2-3; d_call: TRBD2; v_call: TRBV4-1; cdr3_nt: TGCGCCAGCACTAGACTAGCGGGAAGCACAGATACGCAGTATTTT; cdr3_aa: CASTRLAGSTDTQYF
clone_size: .; j_call: TRBJ2-1; d_call: .; v_call: TRBV11-2; cdr3_nt: TGTGCCAGCAAACAACCTTTGGGCAATGAGCAGTTCTTC; cdr3_aa: CASKQPLGNEQFF
clone_size: .; j_call: TRBJ2-7; d_call: .; v_call: TRBV19; cdr3_nt: TGTGCCAGTAGCAAACTCGGGGGGCCCTACGAGCAGTACTTC; cdr3_aa: CASSKLGGPYEQYF
clone_size: .; j_call: TRBJ1-1; d_call: .; v_call: TRBV6-5; cdr3_nt: TGTGCCAGCACCCAACCTAAGGCAGGGGTCACTGAAGCTTTCTTT; cdr3_aa: CASTQPKAGVTEAFF
clone_size: few; j_call: TRBJ1-2; d_call: .; v_call: TRBV5-4; cdr3_nt: TGTGCCAGCAACCCCGAGGGGGGGAATGGCTACACCTTC; cdr3_aa: CASNPEGGNGYTF
clone_size: once; j_call: TRBJ2-1; d_call: TRBD2; v_call: TRBV5-1; cdr3_nt: TGCGCCAGCAGCTTGGGACTAGCGGGGCGTAATGAGCAGTTCTTC; cdr3_aa: CASSLGLAGRNEQFF
clone_size: once; j_call: TRBJ1-6; d_call: .; v_call: TRBV10-3; cdr3_nt: TGTGCCATCAGTGACCGGGACCTAAGCTCCTATAATTCACCCCTCCACTTT; cdr3_aa: CAISDRDLSSYNSPLHF
clone_size: .; j_call: TRBJ1-1; d_call: .; v_call: TRBV9; cdr3_nt: TGTGCCAGCAGCGTTACCCCTTCAGGGAACACTGAAGCTTTCTTT; cdr3_aa: CASSVTPSGNTEAFF
clone_size: .; j_call: TRBJ2-5; d_call: TRBD1; v_call: TRBV7-3; cdr3_nt: TGTGCCAGCAGCTTAGACAGGGGAGGAGAGACCCAGTACTTC; cdr3_aa: CASSLDRGGETQYF
clone_size: .; j_call: TRBJ1-5; d_call: .; v_call: TRBV30; cdr3_nt: TGTGCCTGGAGTGAAAGGGTTCCGGGGCAGCCCCAGCATTTT; cdr3_aa: CAWSERVPGQPQHF
clone_size: .; j_call: TRBJ1-2; d_call: .; v_call: TRBV5-1; cdr3_nt: TGCGCCAGCAGCTTGGTTCCGGTGGGGGGCTATGGCTACACCTTC; cdr3_aa: CASSLVPVGGYGYTF
clone_size: .; j_call: TRBJ2-7; d_call: .; v_call: TRBV7-9; cdr3_nt: TGTGCCAGCAGTTCTACTACAGGGCCCTACGAGCAGTACTTC; cdr3_aa: CASSSTTGPYEQYF
clone_size: .; j_call: TRBJ1-3; d_call: TRBD1; v_call: TRBV19; cdr3_nt: TGTGCCAGCCATCCAGCAGACAGGGGGCTCTTCTCTGGAAACACCATATATTTT; cdr3_aa: CASHPADRGLFSGNTIYF
clone_size: .; j_call: TRBJ1-1; d_call: TRBD1; v_call: TRBV7-6; cdr3_nt: TGTGCCAGCAGCTTAGAGGGACAGGGGTCCACTGAAGCTTTCTTT; cdr3_aa: CASSLEGQGSTEAFF
clone_size: .; j_call: TRBJ1-2; d_call: .; v_call: TRBV5-6; cdr3_nt: TGTGCCAGCAGCCCTGGGAGACTTAACTATGGCTACACCTTC; cdr3_aa: CASSPGRLNYGYTF
clone_size: .; j_call: TRBJ1-4; d_call: .; v_call: TRBV10-3; cdr3_nt: TGTGCCATCAGTCGAGGAGGGGGGGTAACTAATGAAAAACTGTTTTTT; cdr3_aa: CAISRGGGVTNEKLFF
clone_size: .; j_call: TRBJ2-1; d_call: TRBD2; v_call: TRBV6-5; cdr3_nt: TGTGCCAGCGGTTCAGGCGCGGGGGGGTTCTACAATGAGCAGTTCTTC; cdr3_aa: CASGSGAGGFYNEQFF
clone_size: .; j_call: TRBJ1-3; d_call: TRBD1; v_call: TRBV6-6; cdr3_nt: TGTGCCAGCAGTCCCGGGACAGGGAGAATGGCTGGAAACACCATATATTTT; cdr3_aa: CASSPGTGRMAGNTIYF
clone_size: .; j_call: TRBJ2-5; d_call: .; v_call: TRBV7-2; cdr3_nt: TGTGCCAGCAGCTTAGCACCCAGGGGTGAGACCCAGTACTTC; cdr3_aa: CASSLAPRGETQYF
clone_size: .; j_call: TRBJ2-2; d_call: TRBD1; v_call: TRBV24-1; cdr3_nt: TGTGCCACCAGTGATCGGGGACAGGGAGCCGGGGAGCTGTTTTTT; cdr3_aa: CATSDRGQGAGELFF
clone_size: .; j_call: TRBJ1-5; d_call: .; v_call: TRBV7-2; cdr3_nt: TGTGCCAGCAGCTTAGAGGGGCACAGCAATCAGCCCCAGCATTTT; cdr3_aa: CASSLEGHSNQPQHF
clone_size: .; j_call: TRBJ2-2; d_call: TRBD2; v_call: TRBV9; cdr3_nt: TGTGCCAGCAGCGTAGGAAGAGCGGGACTAGCGGGGGGAAACACCGGGGAGCTGTTTTTT; cdr3_aa: CASSVGRAGLAGGNTGELFF
clone_size: .; j_call: TRBJ2-5; d_call: TRBD2; v_call: TRBV5-1; cdr3_nt: TGCGCCAGCGATAACAGGGGACTAGCGGGCGACGTGAAAGAGACCCAGTACTTC; cdr3_aa: CASDNRGLAGDVKETQYF
clone_size: .; j_call: TRBJ1-4; d_call: .; v_call: TRBV5-5; cdr3_nt: TGTGCCAGCAGCACTAACACCGCAACTAATGAAAAACTGTTTTTT; cdr3_aa: CASSTNTATNEKLFF
clone_size: .; j_call: TRBJ2-2; d_call: TRBD2; v_call: TRBV5-1; cdr3_nt: TGCGCCAGCAGCTCGACTAGCGGGGTACCCGGGGAGCTGTTTTTT; cdr3_aa: CASSSTSGVPGELFF
clone_size: .; j_call: TRBJ2-3; d_call: .; v_call: TRBV6-5; cdr3_nt: TGTGCCAGCAGTTACTCGCTAGGGATCGCAGATACGCAGTATTTT; cdr3_aa: CASSYSLGIADTQYF
clone_size: .; j_call: TRBJ2-5; d_call: .; v_call: TRBV27; cdr3_nt: TGTGCCAGCAGTCCATCCCCGGGACTCTCAGAGACCCAGTACTTC; cdr3_aa: CASSPSPGLSETQYF
clone_size: once; j_call: TRBJ1-1; d_call: .; v_call: TRBV7-8; cdr3_nt: TGTGCCAGCAGCTTCTTAGCCGAGACTGAAGCTTTCTTT; cdr3_aa: CASSFLAETEAFF
clone_size: .; j_call: TRBJ1-1; d_call: .; v_call: TRBV7-6; cdr3_nt: TGTGCCAGCAGCGGGGGACGGGGACTAAACACTGAAGCTTTCTTT; cdr3_aa: CASSGGRGLNTEAFF
clone_size: .; j_call: TRBJ1-1; d_call: .; v_call: TRBV3-1/TRBV3-2; cdr3_nt: TGTGCCAGCAGCCACGTTCAGATGGGTTACACTGAAGCTTTCTTT; cdr3_aa: CASSHVQMGYTEAFF
clone_size: .; j_call: TRBJ2-7; d_call: .; v_call: TRBV30; cdr3_nt: TGTGCCTGGAGTGATGACAGGAGTGCCTACGAGCAGTACTTC; cdr3_aa: CAWSDDRSAYEQYF
clone_size: .; j_call: TRBJ2-3; d_call: .; v_call: TRBV4-3; cdr3_nt: TGCGCCAGCAGCCAAGAGTCTCAGGGGCCAGATACGCAGTATTTT; cdr3_aa: CASSQESQGPDTQYF
clone_size: few; j_call: TRBJ1-5; d_call: .; v_call: TRBV29-1; cdr3_nt: TGCAGCGTTGCAGGGGATAATCAGCCCCAGCATTTT; cdr3_aa: CSVAGDNQPQHF
clone_size: .; j_call: TRBJ2-7; d_call: .; v_call: TRBV5-6; cdr3_nt: TGTGCCAGCAGCTTCCGCCGATCCCCCTACGAGCAGTACTTC; cdr3_aa: CASSFRRSPYEQYF
clone_size: .; j_call: TRBJ1-5; d_call: .; v_call: TRBV6-1; cdr3_nt: TGTGCCAGCAGTGAACAGAGCAATCAGCCCCAGCATTTT; cdr3_aa: CASSEQSNQPQHF
clone_size: .; j_call: TRBJ2-3; d_call: TRBD1; v_call: TRBV27; cdr3_nt: TGTGCCAGCAGTTATGACAGGGTTGGGGGTCCAGATACGCAGTATTTT; cdr3_aa: CASSYDRVGGPDTQYF
clone_size: .; j_call: TRBJ1-2; d_call: .; v_call: TRBV13; cdr3_nt: TGTGCCAGCAGCTTAGCGGGCGTATCTAACTATGGCTACACCTTC; cdr3_aa: CASSLAGVSNYGYTF
clone_size: few; j_call: TRBJ1-2; d_call: .; v_call: TRBV12-5; cdr3_nt: TGTGCTAGTGGTTTGTGGGCAGTAAATGGCTACACCTTC; cdr3_aa: CASGLWAVNGYTF
clone_size: .; j_call: TRBJ2-1; d_call: .; v_call: TRBV6-1; cdr3_nt: TGTGCCAGCAGTGAAGCCCCCCGTTGGGAGCAGTTCTTC; cdr3_aa: CASSEAPRWEQFF